These 16 T cell receptor beta chains share one sample of origin, sequenced in a study of T-cell memory formation after mild COVID-19. Using its own MiXCR run on the 5' RACE reads, TCRdb lists one record per CDR3 protein. The sample has more than 450,000 distinct CDR3 sequences; roughly 18% are singletons. Sample: PBMCs or a T cell subset sorted from them (not recorded which). These receptors were taken from an adult woman who had mild COVID-19 (a few samples of this study predate the infection). Cell type and time point are not known.

The gene calls are TRBV27 and TRBJ1-1, with 7 bases matching TRBD1. This CDR3 has 15 amino acids. Trimming at V came to 3 bases and at J to 4 bases, leaving 8 bases not matched to a gene. Germline V CDR1 and CDR2: MNHEY, SMNVEV (reference sequence). As DNA, the CDR3 is TGTGCCAGCAGTTTCAGACAGGGAGTGGGCACTGAAGCTTTCTTT. Its translation is CASSFRQGVGTEAFF.

This chain links TRBV7-9 with TRBJ2-3; 8 bases map to TRBD2. Unmatched junction bases numbered 5, after V lost 5 bases and J lost 4 bases. The CDR3 is 14 residues long. Germline CDR1 reads SEHNR; CDR2 reads FQNEAQ (reference sequence). The CDR3 region is CASSRSGRADTQYF. In DNA, the CDR3 is TGTGCCAGCAGCCGGAGCGGGAGAGCAGATACGCAGTATTTT.

V gene TRBV12-3 or TRBV12-4 combines with J gene TRBJ2-5, with 11 positions matching TRBD2. This CDR3 spans 18 amino acids. With V trimmed by 2 bases and J by 3 bases, 11 bases remained unmatched. The CDR3 region is CASSLWLAGGQDKETQYF. The CDR3 DNA is TGTGCCAGCAGTTTATGGCTAGCGGGGGGTCAGGACAAAGAGACCCAGTACTTC.

The genes are TRBV2 and TRBJ2-7; 10 nucleotides line up with TRBD1. With 3 bases clipped from V and 1 base from J, the junction kept 12 bases outside the gene matches. CDR1 and CDR2 (germline): SNHLY, FYNNEI. The CDR3 consists of 18 residues. CDR3 in DNA: TGTGCCAGCAGTGATCCCGGGACAGGGGCCCAAATTTCCTACGAGCAGTACTTC. Its translation: CASSDPGTGAQISYEQYF. The full variable domain, rest sourced from reference TRBV2 and TRBJ2-7, is EPEVTQTPSHQVTQMGQEVILRCVPISNHLYFYWYRQILGQKVEFLVSFYNNEISEKSEIFDDQFSVERPDGSNFTLKIRSTKLEDSAMYFCASSDPGTGAQISYEQYFGPGTRLTVT.

This clonotype was observed a handful of times. V gene TRBV20-1 combines with J gene TRBJ2-2, with TRBD1 identical over 11 bases. The CDR3 has 14 residues. Losses at the gene ends were 5 bases for V and 4 bases for J; bases not matched to a gene: 3. Germline loops: CDR1 DFQATT, CDR2 SNEGSKA (reference sequence). This CDR3 is CSAGDRGGTGELFF. CDR3 DNA: TGCAGTGCTGGGGACAGGGGGGGCACCGGGGAGCTGTTTTTT.

The chain recombines TRBV4-1 with TRBJ2-5; 11 nucleotides align to TRBD2. V lost 0 bases, J lost 6 bases, and 9 bases stayed unmatched. The CDR3 length is 17 residues. Germline CDR1 MGHRA, CDR2 YSYEKL. The DNA for the CDR3 is TGCGCCAGCAGCCAAGACCCCGCGACTAGCGGGATAAAGACCCAGTACTTC. Its protein is CASSQDPATSGIKTQYF.

The V and J genes are TRBV6-1 and TRBJ2-2, with D perhaps matching TRBD2 (7 bases). V lost 3 bases and J lost 6, with 17 bases in between. The CDR3 has 16 amino acids. Germline values: CDR1 MNHNS, CDR2 SASEGT. The CDR3 sequence: CASSDWTRGRAGELFF. The CDR3 DNA sequence: TGTGCCAGCAGTGACTGGACTAGGGGGAGAGCCGGGGAGCTGTTTTTT.

The chain recombines TRBV5-1 with TRBJ2-3; D is perhaps TRBD2 (5 bases). V shed 2 bases and J shed 5 bases, with 15 bases lying between them. Germline loops: CDR1 SGHRS, CDR2 YFSETQ. The CDR3 extends over 15 amino acids. The CDR3 loop is CASSFEARREDTQYF. The CDR3 nucleotides are TGCGCCAGCAGCTTCGAGGCCAGACGGGAAGATACGCAGTATTTT.

The V call is TRBV30, the J call TRBJ2-1; D perhaps matches TRBD2 (5 bases). Trimming took off 0 bases at V and 6 bases at J, with 9 bases between the two ends. Germline V lookup: CDR1 GTSNPN, CDR2 SVGIG (reference sequence). The CDR3 spans 13 residues. In DNA form, the CDR3 reads TGTGCCTGGAGTGTATGGGGAGTCAATGAGCAGTTCTTC. It specifies CAWSVWGVNEQFF.

The V call is TRBV19, the J call TRBJ2-1, with 9 positions matching TRBD1. The CDR3 is made up of 15 amino acids. Trimming at V came to 6 bases and at J to 9 bases, leaving 12 bases not matched to a gene. Germline V gene lookup returns CDR1 LNHDA and CDR2 SQIVND (reference sequence). CDR3 in DNA: TGTGCCAGTAGAGACCGGGACAGGGCCCGGTCTGAGCAGTTCTTC. It specifies CASRDRDRARSEQFF.

This clonotype came up a few times. The V and J genes are TRBV29-1 and TRBJ2-7; TRBD2 is a possible D gene (5 bases). The CDR3 length is 13 residues. Trimming cost V 2 bases and J 5 bases, with 13 bases left between them. The germline V gene has CDR1 SQVTM and CDR2 ANQGSEA. The CDR3 coding sequence is TGCAGCGTTGAAATTCCGGGATCCCACGAGCAGTACTTC. This gives the protein CSVEIPGSHEQYF.

This clonotype was picked up a small number of times. V gene TRBV29-1 combines with J gene TRBJ1-4, with unresolved D. The germline gives CDR1 SQVTM, CDR2 ANQGSEA. V was pared by 5 bases and J by 3 bases, with 10 bases between. This CDR3 is built from 13 residues. The CDR3 coding sequence is TGCAGCGTTAAGGGCTCGTCTAATGAAAAACTGTTTTTT. This encodes CSVKGSSNEKLFF.

The sample holds a few counts of this clonotype. CDR3 sequence: CASTHFGQGHTGELFF. As DNA, the CDR3 is TGTGCCAGCACTCATTTCGGACAGGGGCACACCGGGGAGCTGTTTTTT. The chain carries TRBV12-3 or TRBV12-4 and TRBJ2-2; 9 bases are a match to TRBD1. With 7 bases clipped from V and 3 bases from J, the junction kept 9 bases outside the gene matches. The CDR3 runs to 16 residues.

This clonotype was picked up a small number of times. In DNA form, the CDR3 reads TGTGCCAGCAGTTTATATCCAGGGGGCATAGACTATGGCTACACCTTC. Amino acid sequence: CASSLYPGGIDYGYTF. The chain has TRBV28 and TRBJ1-2; TRBD1 agrees at 8 bases. V trimming: 1 base; J trimming: 3 bases; junction bases outside the gene matches: 7. Germline lookup yields CDR1 MDHEN and CDR2 SYDVKM. The CDR3 has 16 amino acids.

This clonotype was detected a few times. The chain is built from TRBV29-1 and TRBJ1-2; D not certain. CDR3 length: 11 residues. The germline V gene has CDR1 SQVTM and CDR2 ANQGSEA. V shed 7 bases and J shed 10 bases, with 16 bases lying between them. The CDR3 protein is CSGVDSDLYTF. The DNA of the CDR3 is TGCAGCGGGGTTGATTCAGACCTCTACACCTTC.

The rearrangement uses TRBV28 and TRBJ1-5; 7 bases align to TRBD1. The CDR3 runs to 15 residues. V was pared by 6 bases and J by 0 bases, with 5 bases of the junction left unmatched. CDR1 and CDR2 from the germline V gene are MDHEN and SYDVKM. CDR3 in amino acids: CASRRGTDSNQPQHF. CDR3 sequence (DNA): TGTGCCAGCAGACGCGGGACAGATAGCAATCAGCCCCAGCATTTT.